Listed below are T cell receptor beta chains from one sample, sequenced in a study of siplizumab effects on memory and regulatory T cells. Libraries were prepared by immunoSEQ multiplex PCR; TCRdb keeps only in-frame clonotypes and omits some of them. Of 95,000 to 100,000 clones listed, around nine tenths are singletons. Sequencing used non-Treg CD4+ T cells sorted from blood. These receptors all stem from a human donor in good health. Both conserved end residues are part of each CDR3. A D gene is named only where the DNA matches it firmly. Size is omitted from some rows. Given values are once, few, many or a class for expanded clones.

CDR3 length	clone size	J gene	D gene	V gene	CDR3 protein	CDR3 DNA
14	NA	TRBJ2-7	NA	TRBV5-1	CASSAGDGRYEQYF	TGCGCCAGCAGCGCCGGGGACGGAAGATACGAGCAGTACTTC
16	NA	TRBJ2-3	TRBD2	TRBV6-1	CASSVMPSGSTDTQYF	TGTGCCAGCAGTGTAATGCCTAGCGGGAGTACAGATACGCAGTATTTT
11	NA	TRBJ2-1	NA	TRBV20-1	CSARRFDEQFF	TGCAGTGCTAGACGGTTCGATGAGCAGTTCTTC
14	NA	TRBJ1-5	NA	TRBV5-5	CASSLEGGYQPQHF	TGTGCCAGCAGCTTGGAAGGTGGCTATCAGCCCCAGCATTTT
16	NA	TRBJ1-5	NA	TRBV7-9	CASSLVVGTSYQPQHF	TGTGCCAGCAGCTTAGTTGTTGGGACAAGTTATCAGCCCCAGCATTTT
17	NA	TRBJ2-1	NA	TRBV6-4	CASSDSLTQGPYNEQFF	TGTGCCAGCAGTGACTCCCTGACACAGGGACCCTACAATGAGCAGTTCTTC
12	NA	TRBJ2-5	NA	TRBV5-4	CASSSAQETQYF	TGTGCCAGCAGCTCCGCTCAAGAGACCCAGTACTTC
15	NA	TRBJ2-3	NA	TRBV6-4	CASSDSARFTDTQYF	TGTGCCAGCAGTGACTCGGCCAGATTCACAGATACGCAGTATTTT
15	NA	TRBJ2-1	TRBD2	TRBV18	CASFTETSGYNEQFF	TGTGCCAGCTTCACCGAGACTAGCGGATACAATGAGCAGTTCTTC
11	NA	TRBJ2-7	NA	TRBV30	CAWSSSYEQYF	TGTGCCTGGAGCAGCTCCTACGAGCAGTACTTC
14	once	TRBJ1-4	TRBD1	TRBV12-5	CASGLGTGNEKLFF	TGTGCTAGTGGTTTGGGGACAGGTAATGAAAAACTGTTTTTT
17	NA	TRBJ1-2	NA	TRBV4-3	CASSQQIRGTRNYGYTF	TGCGCCAGCAGCCAACAGATCAGGGGAACGCGCAACTATGGCTACACCTTC
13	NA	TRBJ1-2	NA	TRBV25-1	CASSERRSYGYTF	TGTGCCAGCAGTGAACGCAGGAGCTATGGCTACACCTTC
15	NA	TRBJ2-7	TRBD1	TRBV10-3	CAISPRDRGLYEQYF	TGTGCCATCAGTCCCCGGGACAGGGGGCTCTACGAGCAGTACTTC
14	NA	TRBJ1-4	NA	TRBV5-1	CASSIDNRKEKLFF	TGCGCCAGCAGCATTGACAATCGGAAGGAAAAACTGTTTTTT
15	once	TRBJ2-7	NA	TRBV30	CAWSVGGAGSYEQYF	TGTGCCTGGAGTGTTGGGGGCGCCGGATCCTACGAGCAGTACTTC
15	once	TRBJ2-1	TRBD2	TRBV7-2	CASSLLGLAGGEQFF	TGTGCCAGCAGCTTATTGGGACTAGCGGGAGGCGAGCAGTTCTTC
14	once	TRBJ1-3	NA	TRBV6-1	CAVCDGSSGNTIYF	TGTGCCGTCTGCGACGGATCCTCTGGAAACACCATATATTTT
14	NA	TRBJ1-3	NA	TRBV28	CASTADGIGNTIYF	TGTGCCAGCACTGCGGACGGGATAGGAAACACCATATATTTT
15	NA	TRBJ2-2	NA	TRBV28	CASSPWGRNTGELFF	TGTGCCAGCAGTCCCTGGGGACGAAACACCGGGGAGCTGTTTTTT
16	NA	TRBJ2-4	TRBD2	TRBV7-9	CASSTPGLAGVNIQYF	TGTGCCAGCAGCACCCCGGGACTAGCGGGAGTGAACATTCAGTACTTC
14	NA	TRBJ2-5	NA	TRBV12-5	CASGLVLTGETQYF	TGTGCTAGTGGTTTGGTATTGACAGGCGAGACCCAGTACTTC
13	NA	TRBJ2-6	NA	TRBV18	CASSPSGANVLTF	TGTGCCAGCTCCCCGTCTGGGGCCAACGTCCTGACTTTC
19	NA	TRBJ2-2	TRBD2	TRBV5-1	CASSSPLAGGPALTGELFF	TGCGCCAGCAGCTCCCCACTAGCGGGAGGGCCAGCACTCACCGGGGAGCTGTTTTTT
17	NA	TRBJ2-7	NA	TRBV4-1	CASSQGRITHEEYEQYF	TGCGCCAGCAGCCAAGGTAGGATAACTCACGAGGAGTACGAGCAGTACTTC
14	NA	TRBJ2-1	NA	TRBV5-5	CASRPPGLDNEQFF	TGTGCCAGCAGACCGCCGGGACTTGACAATGAGCAGTTCTTC
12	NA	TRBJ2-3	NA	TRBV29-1	CSVVQGTDTQYF	TGCAGCGTTGTACAGGGAACAGATACGCAGTATTTT
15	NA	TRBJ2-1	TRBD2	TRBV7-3	CASSLMSGRANEQFF	TGTGCCAGCAGCTTAATGAGCGGGAGGGCCAATGAGCAGTTCTTC
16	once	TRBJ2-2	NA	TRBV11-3	CASSFTRVANTGELFF	TGTGCCAGCAGCTTCACACGAGTCGCGAACACCGGGGAGCTGTTTTTT
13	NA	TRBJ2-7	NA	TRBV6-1	CASSEGLSYEQYF	TGTGCCAGCAGTGAGGGACTGAGCTACGAGCAGTACTTC
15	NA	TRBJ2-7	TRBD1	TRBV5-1	CASSEPGQGLYEQYF	TGCGCCAGCAGCGAACCGGGACAGGGGCTGTACGAGCAGTACTTC
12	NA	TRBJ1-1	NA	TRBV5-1	CASSESTGQAFF	TGCGCCAGCAGCGAGTCGACAGGCCAGGCTTTCTTT
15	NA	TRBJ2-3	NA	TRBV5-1	CASSLWGGGTDTQYF	TGCGCCAGCAGCTTGTGGGGCGGCGGCACAGATACGCAGTATTTT
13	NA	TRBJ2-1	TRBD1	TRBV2	CASGRQGKGEQFF	TGTGCCAGCGGGAGACAGGGGAAAGGTGAGCAGTTCTTC
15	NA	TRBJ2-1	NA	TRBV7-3	CASSLQGGTYNEQFF	TGTGCCAGCAGCTTACAGGGCGGGACCTACAATGAGCAGTTCTTC
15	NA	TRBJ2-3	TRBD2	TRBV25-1	CASSRGGPRTDTQYF	TGTGCCAGCAGTCGCGGGGGACCTCGGACAGATACGCAGTATTTT
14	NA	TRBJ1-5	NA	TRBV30	CAWSGRRFNQPQHF	TGTGCCTGGAGTGGACGGAGGTTCAATCAGCCCCAGCATTTT
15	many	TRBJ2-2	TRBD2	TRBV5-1	CASSLEAGGTGELFF	TGCGCCAGCAGCTTAGAAGCGGGAGGCACCGGGGAGCTGTTTTTT
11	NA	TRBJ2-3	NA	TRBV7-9	CASQAADTQYF	TGTGCCAGCCAGGCGGCGGATACGCAGTATTTT
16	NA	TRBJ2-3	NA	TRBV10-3	CAISESSLRNTDTQYF	TGTGCCATCAGTGAGTCGTCTCTAAGAAACACAGATACGCAGTATTTT
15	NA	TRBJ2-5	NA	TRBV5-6	CASSPVDVRRETQYF	TGTGCCAGCAGCCCTGTTGATGTGAGACGGGAGACCCAGTACTTC
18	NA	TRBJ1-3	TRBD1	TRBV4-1	CASSQVPGQGFSGNTIYF	TGCGCCAGCAGCCAGGTCCCGGGACAGGGGTTCTCTGGAAACACCATATATTTT
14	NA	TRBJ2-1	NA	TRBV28	CASKGPSSYNEQFF	TGTGCCAGCAAGGGGCCCAGCTCCTACAATGAGCAGTTCTTC
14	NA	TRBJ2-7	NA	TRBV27	CASRPVGITYEQYF	TGTGCCAGCCGCCCCGTCGGCATTACCTACGAGCAGTACTTC
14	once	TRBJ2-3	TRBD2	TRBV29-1	CSVGSGTISDTQYF	TGCAGCGTTGGTAGCGGGACGATTTCAGATACGCAGTATTTT
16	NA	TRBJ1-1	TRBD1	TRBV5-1	CASSLALRGRNTEAFF	TGCGCCAGCAGCTTGGCCCTCAGGGGGAGGAACACTGAAGCTTTCTTT
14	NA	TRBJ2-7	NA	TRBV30	CAWSVKDPYNEQYF	TGTGCCTGGAGTGTAAAGGACCCCTACAACGAGCAGTACTTC
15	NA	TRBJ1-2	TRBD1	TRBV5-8	CASSLVTGGNYGYTF	TGTGCCAGCAGCTTGGTAACAGGGGGGAACTATGGCTACACCTTC
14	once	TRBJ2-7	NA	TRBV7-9	CASSLTADSYEQYF	TGTGCCAGCAGCTTAACGGCGGACTCCTACGAGCAGTACTTC
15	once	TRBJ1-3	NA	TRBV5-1	CASSPVGTSGNTIYF	TGCGCCAGCAGCCCCGTAGGTACCTCTGGAAACACCATATATTTT
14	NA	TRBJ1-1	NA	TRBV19	CASSRDRKGAEAFF	TGTGCCAGTAGTAGAGACAGGAAGGGGGCTGAAGCTTTCTTT
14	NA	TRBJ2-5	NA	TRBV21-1	CASSNRRSGETQYF	TGTGCCAGCAGCAATCGAAGGTCCGGGGAGACCCAGTACTTC
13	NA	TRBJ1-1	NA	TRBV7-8	CASRNRVGTEAFF	TGTGCCAGCAGAAACAGGGTCGGCACTGAAGCTTTCTTT
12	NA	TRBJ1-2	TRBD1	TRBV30	CAWSQGDYGYTF	TGTGCCTGGAGTCAGGGGGACTATGGCTACACCTTC
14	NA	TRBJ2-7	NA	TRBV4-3	CASSQSRTGSEQYF	TGCGCCAGCAGCCAATCTCGAACAGGGAGCGAGCAGTACTTC
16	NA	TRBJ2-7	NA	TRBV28	CASSLSGTGRTYEQYF	TGTGCCAGCAGTTTATCCGGAACGGGCCGTACCTACGAGCAGTACTTC
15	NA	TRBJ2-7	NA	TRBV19	CASSIGNSFSYEQYF	TGTGCCAGTAGTATAGGAAATAGCTTTAGTTACGAGCAGTACTTC
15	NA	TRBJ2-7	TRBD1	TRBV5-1	CASSFLDRNNYEQYF	TGCGCCAGCAGCTTTTTGGACAGGAACAACTACGAGCAGTACTTC
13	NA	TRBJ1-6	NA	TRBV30	CAWSVRWGSPLHF	TGTGCCTGGAGTGTACGCTGGGGGTCACCCCTCCACTTT
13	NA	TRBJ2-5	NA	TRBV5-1	CASSPGGGETQYF	TGCGCCAGCAGCCCGGGTGGGGGTGAGACCCAGTACTTC